Below are 2 T cell receptor beta chains sequenced from a single sample in a study of blood T cell repertoires in COVID-19. TCRdb keeps only in-frame clones here, not all; method: immunoSEQ multiplex PCR. The data contain 65,000 or so clones, over 75% of them singletons. The specimen was peripheral blood. The receptors here all came from a man older than 75 with acute or convalescent COVID-19.

The chain employs TRBV5-8 and TRBJ2-5; TRBD2 matches at 8 bases. The CDR3 is 18 amino acids. Germline CDR1 SGHTS, CDR2 YDEGEE. The ends lost 0 bases at V and 1 base at J; junction bases unmatched: 11. In nucleotides, the CDR3 is TGTGCCAGCAGCTTGGCTCTAGCGGGCCACCTCCGCCAAGAGACCCAGTACTTC. This sequence encodes CASSLALAGHLRQETQYF.

V and J are TRBV27 and TRBJ1-2, with 8 nucleotides matching TRBD1. CDR3 length equals 15 residues. The germline V gene encodes CDR1 MNHEY and CDR2 SMNVEV (reference sequence). Germline trimming cut 3 bases from V and 1 base from J; bases unmatched to any gene: 4. The CDR3 coding sequence is TGTGCCAGCAGTTTCGTGGACAGGGTTAACTATGGCTACACCTTC. Its protein is CASSFVDRVNYGYTF.